This T cell receptor (beta chain) was found in a study of CD8+CD57+ T cells in acquired aplastic anemia. On the study more broadly: On average, sorted CD4+ and CD8+ cells gave about 3.1 ug of DNA. Study findings and constraints: Researchers reported that CD8+ Simpson's diversity was not significantly different in patients versus controls.

Only patients with CD8+CD57+ cell expansion on flow cytometry were chosen for sequencing. Blood was sampled before the patients had received any therapy. CDR1 is SGHTS, CDR2 YDEGEE, per germline. The CDR3 sequence is 16 residues long. V lost 0 bases and J lost 1, with 8 bases in between. This clonotype came up a few times. Its target is unknown. TCR beta VDJ and CDR3 were profiled, and genomic DNA was the template. Each CDR3 protein is one row after TCRdb ran MiXCR on the reads. The sample yields around 210,000 distinct CDR3 sequences, approximately 60% seen once. The source material was sorted CD4+, CD8+, or CD8+CD57+ T cells (not recorded which) from PBMCs. The chain carries TRBV5-8 and TRBJ2-6; D is perhaps TRBD1 (5 bases). The receptor's source is a human donor with aplastic anemia. CDR3 region: CASSLARASGANVLTF. The CDR3 region has the DNA TGTGCCAGCAGCTTGGCCAGGGCATCTGGGGCCAACGTCCTGACTTTC.